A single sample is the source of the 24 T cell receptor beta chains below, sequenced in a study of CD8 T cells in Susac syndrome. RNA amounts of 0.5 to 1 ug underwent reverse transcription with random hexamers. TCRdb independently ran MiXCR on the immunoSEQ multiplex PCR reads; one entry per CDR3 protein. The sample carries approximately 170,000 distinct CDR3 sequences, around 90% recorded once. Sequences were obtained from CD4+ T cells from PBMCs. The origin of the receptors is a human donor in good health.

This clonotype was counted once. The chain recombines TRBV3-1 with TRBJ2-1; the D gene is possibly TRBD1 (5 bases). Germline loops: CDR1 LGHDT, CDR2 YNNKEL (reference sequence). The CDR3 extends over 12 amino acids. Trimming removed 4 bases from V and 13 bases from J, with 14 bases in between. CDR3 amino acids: CASSPRTGQQFF. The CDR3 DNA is TGTGCCAGCAGCCCCCGGACCGGACAACAGTTCTTC.

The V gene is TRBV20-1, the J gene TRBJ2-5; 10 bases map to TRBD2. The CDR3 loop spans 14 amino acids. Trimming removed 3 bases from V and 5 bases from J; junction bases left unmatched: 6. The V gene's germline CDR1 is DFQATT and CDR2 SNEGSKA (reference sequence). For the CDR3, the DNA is TGCAGTGCTAGGAGGACTAGCGGTGGGGAGACCCAGTACTTC. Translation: CSARRTSGGETQYF.

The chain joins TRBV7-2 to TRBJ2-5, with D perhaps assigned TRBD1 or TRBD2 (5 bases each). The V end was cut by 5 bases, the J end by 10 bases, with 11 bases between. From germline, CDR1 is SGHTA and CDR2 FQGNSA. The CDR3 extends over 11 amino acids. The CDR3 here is CASSMGPNQYF. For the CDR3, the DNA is TGTGCCAGCAGCATGGGACCGAACCAGTACTTC.

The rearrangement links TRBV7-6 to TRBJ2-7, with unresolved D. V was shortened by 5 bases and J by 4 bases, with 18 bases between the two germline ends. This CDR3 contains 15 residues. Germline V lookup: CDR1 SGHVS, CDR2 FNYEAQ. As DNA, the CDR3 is TGTGCCAGCAGCCCTTTGCTAGGATCCTCGTACGAGCAGTACTTC. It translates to CASSPLLGSSYEQYF. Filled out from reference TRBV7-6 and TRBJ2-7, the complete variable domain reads GAGVSQSPRYKVTKRGQDVALRCDPISGHVSLYWYRQALGQGPEFLTYFNYEAQQDKSGLPNDRFSAERPEGSISTLTIQRTEQRDSAMYRCASSPLLGSSYEQYFGPGTRLTVT.

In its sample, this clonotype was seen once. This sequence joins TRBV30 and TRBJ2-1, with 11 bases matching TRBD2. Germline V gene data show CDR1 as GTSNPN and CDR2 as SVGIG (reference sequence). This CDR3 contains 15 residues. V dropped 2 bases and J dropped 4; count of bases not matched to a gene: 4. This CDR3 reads CAWSLLAGAYNEQFF. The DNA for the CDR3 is TGTGCCTGGAGTCTACTAGCGGGAGCATACAATGAGCAGTTCTTC.

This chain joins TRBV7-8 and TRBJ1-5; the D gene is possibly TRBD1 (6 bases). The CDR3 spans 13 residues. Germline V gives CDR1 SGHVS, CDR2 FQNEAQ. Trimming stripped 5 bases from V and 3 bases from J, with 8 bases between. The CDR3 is CASSRDTNQPQHF. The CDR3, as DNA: TGTGCCAGCAGCCGGGACACCAATCAGCCCCAGCATTTT.

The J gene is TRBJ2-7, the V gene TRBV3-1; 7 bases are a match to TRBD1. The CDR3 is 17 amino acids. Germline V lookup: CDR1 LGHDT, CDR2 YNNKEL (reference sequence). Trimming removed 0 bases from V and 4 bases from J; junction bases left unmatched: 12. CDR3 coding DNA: TGTGCCAGCAGCCAAGACTCAACGGCTCAGGGGGTTTACGAGCAGTACTTC. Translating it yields CASSQDSTAQGVYEQYF.

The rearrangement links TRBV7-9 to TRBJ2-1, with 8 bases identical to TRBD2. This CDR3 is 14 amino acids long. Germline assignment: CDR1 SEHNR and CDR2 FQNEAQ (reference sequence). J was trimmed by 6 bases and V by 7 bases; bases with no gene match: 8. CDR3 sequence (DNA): TGTGCCAGCACCTCGGGGCGGGGGGCCAATGAGCAGTTCTTC. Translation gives CASTSGRGANEQFF.

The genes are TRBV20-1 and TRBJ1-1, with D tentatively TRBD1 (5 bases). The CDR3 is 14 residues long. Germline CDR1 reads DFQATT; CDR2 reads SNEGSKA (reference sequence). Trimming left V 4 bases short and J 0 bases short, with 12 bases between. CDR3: CSAKRGHLNTEAFF. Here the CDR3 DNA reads TGCAGTGCTAAGAGAGGACATTTGAACACTGAAGCTTTCTTT.

In DNA, the CDR3 is TGTGCCAGCAGGGTATGGGGAGAAGCTTTCTTT. Translation gives CASRVWGEAFF. This sequence joins TRBV12-3 or TRBV12-4 and TRBJ1-1; D gene unclear. With 6 bases removed from V and 8 bases from J, the gap between germline ends came to 10 bases. CDR3 length equals 11 residues.

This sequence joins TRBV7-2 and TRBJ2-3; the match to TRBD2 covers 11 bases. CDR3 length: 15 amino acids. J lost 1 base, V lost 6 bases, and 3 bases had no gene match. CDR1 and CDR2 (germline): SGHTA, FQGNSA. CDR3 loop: CASSFSGGGTDTQYF. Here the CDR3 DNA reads TGTGCCAGCAGTTTTAGCGGGGGGGGCACAGATACGCAGTATTTT. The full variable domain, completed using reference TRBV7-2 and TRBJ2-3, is GAGVSQSPSNKVTEKGKDVELRCDPISGHTALYWYRQSLGQGLEFLIYFQGNSAPDKSGLPSDRFSAERTGGSVSTLTIQRTQQEDSAVYLCASSFSGGGTDTQYFGPGTRLTVL.

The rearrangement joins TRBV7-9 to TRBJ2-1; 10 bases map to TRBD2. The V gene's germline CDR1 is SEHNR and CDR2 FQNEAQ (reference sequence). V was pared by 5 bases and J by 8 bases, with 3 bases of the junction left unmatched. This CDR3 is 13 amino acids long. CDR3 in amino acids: CASSTLAGHEQFF. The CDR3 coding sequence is TGTGCCAGCAGCACACTAGCGGGACATGAGCAGTTCTTC.

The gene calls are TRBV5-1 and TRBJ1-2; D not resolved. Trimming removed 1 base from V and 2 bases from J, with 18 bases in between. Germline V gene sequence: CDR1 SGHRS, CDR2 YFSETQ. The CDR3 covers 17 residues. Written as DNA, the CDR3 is TGCGCCAGCAGCTTGAGAGCTATGAATAGGGCGAACTATGGCTACACCTTC. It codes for CASSLRAMNRANYGYTF.

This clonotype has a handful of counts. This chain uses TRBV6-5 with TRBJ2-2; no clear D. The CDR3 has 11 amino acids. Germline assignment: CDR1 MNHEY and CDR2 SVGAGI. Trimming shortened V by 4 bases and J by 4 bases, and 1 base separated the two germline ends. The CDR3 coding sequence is TGTGCCAGCAGTTCCACCGGGGAGCTGTTTTTT. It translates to CASSSTGELFF.

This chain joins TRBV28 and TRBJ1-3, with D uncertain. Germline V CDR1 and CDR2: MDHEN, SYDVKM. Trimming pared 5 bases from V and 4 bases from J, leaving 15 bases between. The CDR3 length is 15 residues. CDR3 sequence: CASSTTSRRGNTIYF. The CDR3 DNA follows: TGTGCCAGCAGTACCACCTCAAGGCGGGGAAACACCATATATTTT.

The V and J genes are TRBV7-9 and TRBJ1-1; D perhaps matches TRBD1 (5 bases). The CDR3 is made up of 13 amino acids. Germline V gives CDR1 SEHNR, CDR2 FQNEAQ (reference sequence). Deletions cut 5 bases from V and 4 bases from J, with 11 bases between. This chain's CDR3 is CASSPQEGTEAFF. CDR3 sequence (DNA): TGTGCCAGCAGCCCACAGGAGGGCACTGAAGCTTTCTTT.

The CDR3, as DNA: TGCAGCGTTCGGGACAGGGGGCAAGAGACCCAGTACTTC. This gives the protein CSVRDRGQETQYF. The chain couples TRBV29-1 to TRBJ2-5, with 11 bases aligning to TRBD1. J lost 2 bases, V lost 5 bases, and 1 base had no gene match. Germline V gives CDR1 SQVTM, CDR2 ANQGSEA. This CDR3 spans 13 amino acids.

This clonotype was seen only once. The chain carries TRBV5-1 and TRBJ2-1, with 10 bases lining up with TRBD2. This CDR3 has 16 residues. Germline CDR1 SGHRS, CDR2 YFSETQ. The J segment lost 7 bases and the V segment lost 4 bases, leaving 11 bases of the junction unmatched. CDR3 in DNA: TGCGCCAGCAGCGGGGGTGATAGCGGGAGGAAGAATGAGCAGTTCTTC. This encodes CASSGGDSGRKNEQFF. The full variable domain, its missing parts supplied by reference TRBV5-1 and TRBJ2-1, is KAGVTQTPRYLIKTRGQQVTLSCSPISGHRSVSWYQQTPGQGLQFLFEYFSETQRNKGNFPGRFSGRQFSNSRSEMNVSTLELGDSALYLCASSGGDSGRKNEQFFGPGTRLTVL.

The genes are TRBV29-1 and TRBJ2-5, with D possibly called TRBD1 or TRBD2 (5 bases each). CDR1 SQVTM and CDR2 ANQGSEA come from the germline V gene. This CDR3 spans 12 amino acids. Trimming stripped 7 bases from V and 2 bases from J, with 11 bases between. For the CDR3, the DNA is TGCAGCGCGGGACGCCTGCAAGAGACCCAGTACTTC. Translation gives CSAGRLQETQYF.

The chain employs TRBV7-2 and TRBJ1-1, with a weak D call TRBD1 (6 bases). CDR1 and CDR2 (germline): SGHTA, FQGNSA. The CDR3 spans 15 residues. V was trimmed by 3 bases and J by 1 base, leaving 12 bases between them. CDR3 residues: CASSFGGAGNTEAFF. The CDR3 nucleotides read TGTGCCAGCAGCTTCGGGGGCGCGGGGAACACTGAAGCTTTCTTT.

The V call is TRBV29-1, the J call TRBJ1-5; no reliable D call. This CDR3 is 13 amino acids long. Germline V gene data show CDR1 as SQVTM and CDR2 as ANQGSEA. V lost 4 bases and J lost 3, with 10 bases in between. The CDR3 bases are TGCAGCGTTGTGGTACAGAACAATCAGCCCCAGCATTTT. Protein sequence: CSVVVQNNQPQHF.

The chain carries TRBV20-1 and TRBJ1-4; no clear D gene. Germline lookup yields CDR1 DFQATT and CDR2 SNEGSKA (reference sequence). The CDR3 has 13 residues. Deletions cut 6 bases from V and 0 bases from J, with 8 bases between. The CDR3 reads CSAPATTNEKLFF. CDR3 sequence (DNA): TGCAGTGCACCGGCCACAACTAATGAAAAACTGTTTTTT.

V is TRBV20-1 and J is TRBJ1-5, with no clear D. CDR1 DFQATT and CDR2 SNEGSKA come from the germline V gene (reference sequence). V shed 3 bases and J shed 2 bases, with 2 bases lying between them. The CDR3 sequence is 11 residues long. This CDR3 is CSASGNQPQHF. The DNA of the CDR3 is TGCAGTGCTAGTGGCAATCAGCCCCAGCATTTT.

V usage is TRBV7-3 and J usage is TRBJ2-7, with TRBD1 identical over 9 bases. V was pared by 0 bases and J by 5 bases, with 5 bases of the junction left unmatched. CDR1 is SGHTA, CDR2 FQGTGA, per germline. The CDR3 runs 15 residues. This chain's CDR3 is CASSLTGTGLNEQYF. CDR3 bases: TGTGCCAGCAGCTTAACCGGGACAGGGCTGAACGAGCAGTACTTC.